This T cell receptor beta chain is from a study of T cell repertoires in cytomegalovirus infection. MiXCR, run by TCRdb on the reads, gives a single entry per CDR3 protein. The data contain under 300,000 distinct CDR3 sequences, 22% of them singletons. This clonotype was seen only a few times. Its antigen is unknown. The source of this sequence is a human donor in good health (CMV status not recorded). Some clones in this sample may be carry-over from other donors' samples. Sample: cultured PBMCs, taken from culture after CMV antigen stimulation.

Here the CDR3 DNA reads TGTGCCAGCAGCGCCGGGGTAGCGGGTGGAGAGACCCAGTACTTC. Its protein product is CASSAGVAGGETQYF. V gene TRBV9 combines with J gene TRBJ2-5; the match to TRBD2 covers 7 bases. The V gene end was trimmed by 3 bases and the J gene end by 4 bases; junction bases not matched to a gene: 9. The length of the CDR3 is 15 residues. The germline gives CDR1 SGDLS, CDR2 YYNGEE.